This entry is about one T cell receptor beta chain. This sample is part of a study of blood T cell repertoires in COVID-19. About the research overall: Samples representing acute and convalescent COVID-19 were sourced from the United States, Italy and Spain.

Per the authors' pipeline: Reference gene primer amplification gave nucleated cell count estimates. Assay used: immunoSEQ multiplex PCR; TCRdb lists only in-frame clones, some missing. From that table come the V and J calls and clone size; the DNA was used to work out D and trimming. The sample lists fewer than 350,000 clones, 65% to 90% occurring once. Germline V gene data show CDR1 as SGHVS and CDR2 as FNYEAQ. V was trimmed by 5 bases and J by 10 bases, leaving 23 bases between them. The CDR3 spans 15 residues. The clonotype was recovered from a woman in her sixties or seventies with active or convalescent COVID-19. The sample was peripheral blood. This chain uses TRBV7-6 with TRBJ1-1; TRBD1 is a possible D gene (6 bases). The CDR3 DNA is TGTGCCAGCAGCCAAGGACAGTCGACCGACCTGAGAGCTTTCTTT. Protein product: CASSQGQSTDLRAFF.